This TCR beta chain emerged from a study of Ad26.COV2.S vaccination and SARS-CoV-2 variants. Study background: Ad26.COV2.S was injected intramuscularly once or twice, 56 days apart.

Sequencing was performed with immunoSEQ multiplex PCR; in TCRdb, only in-frame clones are kept and a portion is missing. The sample records over 250,000 clones, roughly 86% being singletons. Per the germline V gene, CDR1 is SGHDN and CDR2 is FVKESK. Trimming shortened V by 9 bases and J by 1 base, and 18 bases separated the two germline ends. The CDR3 consists of 15 residues. The study's findings and limits: People who got the vaccine or the placebo had similar non-spike TCR breadth.

Treatment described: roughly 18 received Ad26.COV2.S at low or high dose, single or two shots; roughly five received placebo; per-sample allocation not given. Collection of the samples took place on day 63 after the first injection of vaccine or placebo. As for this clone: The antigen is undetermined.

The genes are TRBV14 and TRBJ1-1; TRBD1 might be the D (6 bases). The TCR comes from a person aged 18 to 65 who received the Ad26.COV2.S COVID-19 vaccine or a placebo. Sequenced here: peripheral blood, sampled in a trial of Ad26.COV2.S vaccine versus placebo. The CDR3 protein is CARRGTPNSNTEAFF. As DNA, the CDR3 is TGTGCCAGACGAGGGACACCGAACTCGAACACTGAAGCTTTCTTT.